The 28 T cell receptor beta chains in this list originate from one sample, sequenced in a study of early T cells in non-severe SARS-CoV-2 infection. TCRdb redid the calling of the 5' RACE reads with MiXCR, one entry per CDR3 protein. The sample consists of around 35,000 distinct CDR3 sequences, roughly 5% of them appearing once. Sequencing input: whole blood. The receptors originated from an adult who was a healthcare worker with PCR-confirmed SARS-CoV-2 infection or an uninfected control (not recorded which).

This clonotype was detected many times. As DNA, the CDR3 is TGTGCCAGCAGTTACGCGGCCGGTAGACAGGGGAACACTGAAGCTTTCTTT. It encodes CASSYAAGRQGNTEAFF. The V call is TRBV6-5, the J call TRBJ1-1; TRBD1 agrees at 7 bases. This CDR3 is built from 17 residues. V trimming: 2 bases; J trimming: 1 base; junction bases outside the gene matches: 10. Per the germline V gene, CDR1 is MNHEY and CDR2 is SVGAGI.

This clonotype was detected ten times or more. V and J are TRBV9 and TRBJ2-3, with D possibly being TRBD2 (5 bases). V dropped 0 bases and J dropped 6 bases, with 11 bases sitting between them. The CDR3 is made up of 14 amino acids. Germline V gene lookup returns CDR1 SGDLS and CDR2 YYNGEE. CDR3 in DNA: TGTGCCAGCAGCGTAGGAGGGTCGAGGGATACGCAGTATTTT. Translated: CASSVGGSRDTQYF.

This clonotype was seen repeatedly, ten times or more. The gene calls are TRBV12-3 or TRBV12-4 and TRBJ1-5; tentatively, D is TRBD1 (6 bases). Deletions cut 3 bases from V and 0 bases from J, with 18 bases between. The CDR3 totals 18 residues. The CDR3 loop reads CASSFRSTGRHSNQPQHF. CDR3 coding DNA: TGTGCCAGCAGTTTTAGGTCGACAGGCAGGCATAGCAATCAGCCCCAGCATTTT.

This clonotype has ten or more counts. This chain connects TRBV15 to TRBJ1-6, with TRBD1 matching 9 bases. Germline values: CDR1 LNHNV, CDR2 YYDKDF (reference sequence). The CDR3 contains 15 residues. V shed 0 bases, J shed 7 bases, and the junction held 1 base outside the gene matches. The CDR3 loop is CATSREDRGNSPLHF. CDR3 bases: TGTGCCACCAGCAGAGAAGACAGGGGGAATTCACCCCTCCACTTT.

This clonotype was found a few times. The J gene is TRBJ1-1, the V gene TRBV12-3 or TRBV12-4, with D unclear. The CDR3 length is 19 residues. Between the trimmed V and J ends, which lost 3 bases and 0 bases, there was a span of 23 bases. CDR3 nucleotides: TGTGCCAGCAGTTTCATACAACTATTAAGTTGGGGTGTGAACACTGAAGCTTTCTTT. It codes for CASSFIQLLSWGVNTEAFF.

This clonotype is judged medium-sized (0.01 to 0.1%). This chain connects TRBV7-2 to TRBJ2-1; D might be TRBD1 (5 bases). The germline V gene has CDR1 SGHTA and CDR2 FQGNSA. V lost 1 base and J lost 2, with 12 bases in between. There are 16 residues in the CDR3. The CDR3 here is CASSLVGVGAYNEQFF. CDR3 nucleotide sequence: TGTGCCAGCAGCTTAGTAGGGGTAGGCGCCTACAATGAGCAGTTCTTC.

This clonotype has at least ten counts. The chain is built from TRBV30 and TRBJ1-2; possible D gene TRBD1, 5 bases. CDR3 length equals 13 residues. Trimming removed 0 bases from V and 6 bases from J, with 11 bases in between. Looked up from germline, CDR1 is GTSNPN and CDR2 is SVGIG (reference sequence). The CDR3 protein is CAWSVLGVDGYTF. In DNA form, the CDR3 reads TGTGCCTGGAGTGTACTGGGGGTGGATGGCTACACCTTC.

In its sample, this clonotype was seen many times. The chain carries TRBV18 and TRBJ2-3; either TRBD1 or TRBD2 may supply D (5 bases each). CDR1 and CDR2 from the germline V gene are KGHSH and LQKENI. Trimming left V 8 bases short and J 0 bases short, with 21 bases between. The CDR3 has 17 residues. The CDR3 protein is CASSPGAGATSTDTQYF. CDR3 nucleotides: TGTGCCAGCAGTCCCGGGGCGGGCGCCACTAGCACAGATACGCAGTATTTT.

Worth noting for this clonotype: With a much larger clone just one base away, this may be a read error. The genes are TRBV20-1 and TRBJ1-2; no definite D call. Looked up from germline, CDR1 is DFQATT and CDR2 is SNEGSKA (reference sequence). The CDR3 runs 13 residues. The CDR3 DNA reads TGCAGTGCTAGAGAGCTCCCGGGGAATGGCTACGCCTTC. It encodes CSARELPGNGYAF.

This clonotype was counted only a few times. J is TRBJ2-7 and V is TRBV20-1; tentative D call: TRBD1 (8 bases). From germline, CDR1 is DFQATT and CDR2 SNEGSKA (reference sequence). Trimming removed 2 bases from V and 3 bases from J, with 23 bases in between. This CDR3 spans 17 amino acids. CDR3 sequence: CSARSRDRPGTIYEQYF. For the CDR3, the DNA is TGCAGTGCTAGATCCCGGGACAGGCCCGGGACTATCTACGAGCAGTACTTC.

This clonotype showed up many times. The chain carries TRBV5-1 and TRBJ2-1, with 12 bases matching TRBD2. Germline CDR1 and CDR2: SGHRS and YFSETQ. The junction had 5 bases not matched to a gene; V was cut back by 3 bases and J by 7 bases. CDR3 length equals 15 residues. The CDR3 loop reads CASSSTSGSFNEQFF. CDR3 sequence (DNA): TGCGCCAGCAGCTCGACTAGCGGGAGTTTTAATGAGCAGTTCTTC.

This clonotype was seen more than once but under ten times. The genes are TRBV7-8 and TRBJ2-1; possibly TRBD1 for D (5 bases). Trimming cost V 3 bases and J 6 bases, with 9 bases left between them. CDR3 length equals 13 residues. Germline V gene sequence: CDR1 SGHVS, CDR2 FQNEAQ. The CDR3 here is CASSFRVSNEQFF. As DNA, the CDR3 is TGTGCCAGCAGCTTCAGGGTCAGCAATGAGCAGTTCTTC.

In its sample, this clonotype was seen many times. The CDR3 DNA is TGTGCCAGCAGCTTGCTCATGAACACTGAAGCTTTCTTT. This encodes CASSLLMNTEAFF. This chain links TRBV7-9 with TRBJ1-1, with D unclear. CDR3 length: 13 amino acids. CDR1 is SEHNR, CDR2 FQNEAQ, per germline (reference sequence). Deletions cut 3 bases from V and 0 bases from J, with 5 bases between.

The table lists this clonotype with many counts. This sequence joins TRBV12-3 or TRBV12-4 and TRBJ2-1; D is uncertain. V lost 8 bases, J lost 9 bases, and 11 bases lay in between. This CDR3 is 11 amino acids long. The CDR3 sequence is CASGPPGEQFF. The CDR3 DNA follows: TGTGCCAGCGGGCCTCCGGGTGAGCAGTTCTTC.

By share of the sample, this clonotype is medium-sized (0.01 to 0.1%). The chain employs TRBV7-8 and TRBJ2-6; TRBD1 might be the D (5 bases). The CDR3 is 16 amino acids. CDR1 and CDR2 from the germline V gene are SGHVS and FQNEAQ. Trimming cost V 3 bases and J 0 bases, with 9 bases left between them. The DNA of the CDR3 is TGTGCCAGCAGCTTCATAGGGGCCTCTGGGGCCAACGTCCTGACTTTC. It codes for CASSFIGASGANVLTF.

This clonotype occurred many times. This chain links TRBV13 with TRBJ2-1; D may match TRBD1 or TRBD2 (7 bases each). The germline gives CDR1 PRHDT, CDR2 FYEKMQ (reference sequence). This CDR3 spans 17 amino acids. V was pared by 5 bases and J by 3 bases, with 20 bases between. As DNA, the CDR3 is TGTGCCAGCAGCATCCTTACTGGGGGGGACAGCTACAATGAGCAGTTCTTC. Protein sequence: CASSILTGGDSYNEQFF.

This clonotype was observed a handful of times. V and J are TRBV19 and TRBJ2-4; TRBD1 agrees at 7 bases. V lost 7 bases to trimming and J lost 0 bases; unmatched junction nucleotides: 9. The CDR3 has 16 amino acids. Germline CDR1 reads LNHDA; CDR2 reads SQIVND (reference sequence). CDR3 sequence reads: CASTGLGQLAKNIQYF. CDR3 coding DNA: TGTGCCAGTACCGGCTTGGGACAGCTAGCCAAAAACATTCAGTACTTC.

This clonotype appeared many times. The rearrangement joins TRBV7-8 to TRBJ2-4; 10 nucleotides align to TRBD2. Germline loops: CDR1 SGHVS, CDR2 FQNEAQ. The CDR3 loop spans 15 amino acids. V lost 5 bases, J lost 11 bases, and 12 bases stayed unmatched. CDR3 region: CASSVQAGGPGVQYF. Here the CDR3 DNA reads TGTGCCAGCAGCGTCCAAGCGGGAGGGCCCGGGGTTCAGTACTTC.

In this sample, this clonotype turned up many times. This chain links TRBV7-9 with TRBJ1-2; D gene uncertain. V lost 2 bases, J lost 8 bases, and 12 bases lay in between. The CDR3 has 13 residues. Germline V gene data show CDR1 as SEHNR and CDR2 as FQNEAQ (reference sequence). The CDR3 bases are TGTGCCAGCAGCTTAAGGGATTCGTTCGGCTACACCTTC. It yields the protein CASSLRDSFGYTF.

This clonotype has ten or more counts. This rearrangement joins TRBV29-1 to TRBJ2-3, with D perhaps given as TRBD1 or TRBD2 (5 bases each). Per germline, CDR1 SQVTM and CDR2 ANQGSEA. V was shortened by 4 bases and J by 4 bases, with 15 bases between the two germline ends. The CDR3 has 14 amino acids. CDR3 nucleotide sequence: TGCAGCGTTGCTGTGGGGGTGCCGGCAGATACGCAGTATTTT. It yields the protein CSVAVGVPADTQYF.

This clonotype was counted many times. J is TRBJ2-2 and V is TRBV7-2; D not certain. The CDR3 is 16 amino acids. Germline V lookup: CDR1 SGHTA, CDR2 FQGNSA. V lost 5 bases and J 5 bases, leaving 18 bases between the germline ends. The CDR3, as DNA: TGTGCCAGCAGCCTCTACGGGCTAGTGGGGACCGGGGAGCTGTTTTTT. This translates into CASSLYGLVGTGELFF.

The J gene is TRBJ2-3, the V gene TRBV20-1; 7 bases are a match to TRBD1. Trimming cost V 5 bases and J 1 base; bases outside gene matches: 3. The germline gives CDR1 DFQATT, CDR2 SNEGSKA (reference sequence). The CDR3 is 13 residues long. The CDR3 bases are TGCAGTGCTTCCGGGACAGGCACAGATACGCAGTATTTT. Its protein is CSASGTGTDTQYF.

The V call is TRBV20-1, the J call TRBJ2-3; the match to TRBD1 covers 12 bases. Trimming cost V 1 base and J 2 bases; bases outside gene matches: 10. This CDR3 has 18 residues. Germline V gene lookup returns CDR1 DFQATT and CDR2 SNEGSKA (reference sequence). The CDR3 reads CSARALGGQGALTDTQYF. The CDR3 DNA sequence: TGCAGTGCTAGAGCCCTTGGGGGACAGGGGGCCCTCACAGATACGCAGTATTTT.

The rearrangement joins TRBV29-1 to TRBJ1-1, with 8 bases identical to TRBD1. The J segment lost 2 bases and the V segment lost 7 bases, leaving 12 bases of the junction unmatched. Germline CDR1 is SQVTM and CDR2 is ANQGSEA. CDR3 length equals 15 residues. The CDR3 here is CSGSGGAGYNTEAFF. As DNA, the CDR3 is TGCAGCGGATCAGGGGGCGCGGGTTATAACACTGAAGCTTTCTTT.

In this sample, this clonotype turned up many times. The genes are TRBV12-3 or TRBV12-4 and TRBJ2-3; TRBD2 might be the D (6 bases). The CDR3 sequence is 15 residues long. V lost 2 bases, J lost 0 bases, and 9 bases lay in between. CDR3 sequence (DNA): TGTGCCAGCAGTTTAATAGCGGAGAGCACAGATACGCAGTATTTT. Protein: CASSLIAESTDTQYF.

This clonotype appeared many times. V usage is TRBV7-8 and J usage is TRBJ2-2, with unresolved D. This CDR3 is 13 amino acids long. V lost 5 bases to trimming and J lost 6 bases, with 10 bases between them. Germline V gives CDR1 SGHVS, CDR2 FQNEAQ. The CDR3 sequence: CASSQEPPGELFF. CDR3 bases: TGTGCCAGCAGCCAAGAGCCCCCCGGGGAGCTGTTTTTT.

This clonotype appeared a few times. This sequence joins TRBV28 and TRBJ1-5; 7 bases are shared with TRBD1. After removal of 6 bases from V and 5 bases from J, the junction contained 1 base not matched to a gene. The germline gives CDR1 MDHEN, CDR2 SYDVKM. There are 12 residues in the CDR3. As DNA, the CDR3 is TGTGCCAGCAGGCAGGGGGATCAGCCCCAGCATTTT. Amino acid sequence: CASRQGDQPQHF.

This clonotype came up a few times. V gene TRBV30 combines with J gene TRBJ2-3, with 11 bases matching TRBD2. Germline-derived CDR1 and CDR2 are GTSNPN and SVGIG (reference sequence). Trimming cost V 2 bases and J 3 bases; bases outside gene matches: 10. The CDR3 has 17 residues. The CDR3 is CAWSSGSGRAGTDTQYF. The CDR3 coding sequence is TGTGCCTGGAGTTCTGGTAGCGGGAGGGCCGGGACAGATACGCAGTATTTT.